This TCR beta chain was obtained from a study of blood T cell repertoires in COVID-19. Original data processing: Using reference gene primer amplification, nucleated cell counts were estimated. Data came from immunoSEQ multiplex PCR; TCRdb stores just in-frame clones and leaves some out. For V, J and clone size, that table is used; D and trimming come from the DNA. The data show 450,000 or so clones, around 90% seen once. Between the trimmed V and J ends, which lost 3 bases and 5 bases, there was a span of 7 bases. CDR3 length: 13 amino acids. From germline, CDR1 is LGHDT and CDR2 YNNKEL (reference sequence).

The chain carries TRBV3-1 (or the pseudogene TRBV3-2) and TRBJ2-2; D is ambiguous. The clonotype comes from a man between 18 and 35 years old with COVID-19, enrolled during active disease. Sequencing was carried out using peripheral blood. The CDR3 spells CASSHTRTGELFF. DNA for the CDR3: TGTGCCAGCAGCCATACGCGGACCGGGGAGCTGTTTTTT.